This T cell receptor (beta chain) was identified in a study of identical twins. The CDR3 is 11 amino acids. Germline CDR1 is SQVTM and CDR2 is ANQGSEA. MiXCR, applied by TCRdb to the 5' RACE reads, yields one record per CDR3 protein. Of over 500,000 distinct CDR3 sequences in the sample, approximately 22% were seen once. The same sample was also studied in work on T cells expressing NK-cell markers.

This sequence was found in a woman between 18 and 29 years old in good health. The specimen sequenced was CD4+ T cells sorted from blood. The J gene is TRBJ2-5, the V gene TRBV29-1; D tentatively fits TRBD1 or TRBD2 (5 bases each). CDR3 nucleotide sequence: TGCAGTACCGGGGCCCAAGAGACCCAGTACTTC. As protein: CSTGAQETQYF.